This is a list of T cell receptor beta chains from one sample in a study of shared clonotypes between healthy human individuals. Some clones are missing from TCRdb's copy, which holds only in-frame ones; the method was immunoSEQ multiplex PCR. The table has more than 2 million clones, about 94% seen once; the top ten hold around 1.1%. Material: naive CD8+ T cells sorted from blood. These receptors all come from a man between 18 and 35 years old in good health. CDR3s include the opening cysteine and the closing phenylalanine or tryptophan. The D gene is left open where the match is weak. Not every row has a clone size; where given, it reads once, few, many or a size class.

CDR3 DNA: TGTGCCAGCAGTTTAGTAGGTTCTGGGGCCAACGTCCTGACTTTC; CDR3 protein: CASSLVGSGANVLTF; clone size: NA; V gene: TRBV27; D gene: NA; J gene: TRBJ2-6
CDR3 DNA: TGTGCCAGCAGTGAGTGGGTTTCCTCTGGAAACACCATATATTTT; CDR3 protein: CASSEWVSSGNTIYF; clone size: NA; V gene: TRBV2; D gene: NA; J gene: TRBJ1-3
CDR3 DNA: TGTGCCAGCAGTGAACTAGCGGGGAGCTACGAGCAGTACTTC; CDR3 protein: CASSELAGSYEQYF; clone size: NA; V gene: TRBV2; D gene: TRBD2; J gene: TRBJ2-7
CDR3 DNA: TGCGCCAGCAGCCAAAGGACAGGGATCGCCGGGGAGCTGTTTTTT; CDR3 protein: CASSQRTGIAGELFF; clone size: NA; V gene: TRBV5-1; D gene: TRBD1; J gene: TRBJ2-2
CDR3 DNA: TGTGCCAGCAGTGATGGGGGTTCGGGTTATTCACCCCTCCACTTT; CDR3 protein: CASSDGGSGYSPLHF; clone size: NA; V gene: TRBV6-1; D gene: NA; J gene: TRBJ1-6
CDR3 DNA: TGTGCCAGCAGAGCGAGGGACTATGGCTACACCTTC; CDR3 protein: CASRARDYGYTF; clone size: NA; V gene: TRBV9; D gene: NA; J gene: TRBJ1-2
CDR3 DNA: TGTGCCAGCAGTTTAGTTGCCGCCCACTACGAGCAGTACTTC; CDR3 protein: CASSLVAAHYEQYF; clone size: NA; V gene: TRBV27; D gene: NA; J gene: TRBJ2-7
CDR3 DNA: TGTGCCAGCAGTTACAACTACGAGCAGTACTTC; CDR3 protein: CASSYNYEQYF; clone size: NA; V gene: TRBV28; D gene: NA; J gene: TRBJ2-7
CDR3 DNA: TGTGCCAGCGGGTTGGGCGGGGGGCTCCCCTACAATGAGCAGTTCTTC; CDR3 protein: CASGLGGGLPYNEQFF; clone size: NA; V gene: TRBV2; D gene: TRBD2; J gene: TRBJ2-1
CDR3 DNA: TGTGCCTGGAGTCCCACCCTAGGGAGCAATCAGCCCCAGCATTTT; CDR3 protein: CAWSPTLGSNQPQHF; clone size: once; V gene: TRBV30; D gene: NA; J gene: TRBJ1-5
CDR3 DNA: TGTGCCAGCAGTGAAGCTTTAATCGGGGGACAGCTCAATGAGCAGTTCTTC; CDR3 protein: CASSEALIGGQLNEQFF; clone size: NA; V gene: TRBV6-1; D gene: NA; J gene: TRBJ2-1
CDR3 DNA: TGTGCCAGCAGTTGGGGGGGAGACGCGAACACCGGGGAGCTGTTTTTT; CDR3 protein: CASSWGGDANTGELFF; clone size: NA; V gene: TRBV27; D gene: TRBD2; J gene: TRBJ2-2
CDR3 DNA: TGCGCCAGCAGCGGAACCGGGACTTACTACGAGCAGTACTTC; CDR3 protein: CASSGTGTYYEQYF; clone size: NA; V gene: TRBV5-1; D gene: NA; J gene: TRBJ2-7
CDR3 DNA: TGTGCCAGCGGGCCAGGCAGCTACGAGCAGTACTTC; CDR3 protein: CASGPGSYEQYF; clone size: once; V gene: TRBV6-6; D gene: NA; J gene: TRBJ2-7
CDR3 DNA: TGTGCCATCAGCGAATCAGGGGCTGGGGCCAACGTCCTGACTTTC; CDR3 protein: CAISESGAGANVLTF; clone size: NA; V gene: TRBV10-3; D gene: NA; J gene: TRBJ2-6
CDR3 DNA: TGTGCCAGCAGCTCCGCCGGGACAGGGCTGTTCTTC; CDR3 protein: CASSSAGTGLFF; clone size: NA; V gene: TRBV7-3; D gene: TRBD1; J gene: TRBJ2-1
CDR3 DNA: TGTGCCAGCAGCTTGCCAGGGGAATCCTACGAGCAGTACTTC; CDR3 protein: CASSLPGESYEQYF; clone size: once; V gene: TRBV5-6; D gene: NA; J gene: TRBJ2-7
CDR3 DNA: TGTGCCAGCAGTTTGCGGGGGACTAATGAAAAACTGTTTTTT; CDR3 protein: CASSLRGTNEKLFF; clone size: once; V gene: TRBV27; D gene: NA; J gene: TRBJ1-4
CDR3 DNA: TGTGCCAGCAGCCCCATAGGGGAGCGGGACGGTCAAGAGACCCAGTACTTC; CDR3 protein: CASSPIGERDGQETQYF; clone size: NA; V gene: TRBV5-6; D gene: TRBD2; J gene: TRBJ2-5
CDR3 DNA: TGTGCCAGCAGCTTAGGAACCGGGGAGCTGTTTTTT; CDR3 protein: CASSLGTGELFF; clone size: NA; V gene: TRBV7-8; D gene: NA; J gene: TRBJ2-2
CDR3 DNA: TGTGCCAGCAGCGTAGATGGGGACCCCTACGAGCAGTACTTC; CDR3 protein: CASSVDGDPYEQYF; clone size: NA; V gene: TRBV9; D gene: NA; J gene: TRBJ2-7
CDR3 DNA: TGTGCCAGCAGCTTGGGGACGGGAAAGGGGCGCTCGGATGGCTACACCTTC; CDR3 protein: CASSLGTGKGRSDGYTF; clone size: NA; V gene: TRBV7-3; D gene: NA; J gene: TRBJ1-2
CDR3 DNA: TGTGCCAGCAGCTTGGGCGTGCCCTGGGAGCTGTTTTTT; CDR3 protein: CASSLGVPWELFF; clone size: NA; V gene: TRBV5-6; D gene: NA; J gene: TRBJ2-2
CDR3 DNA: TGCGCCAGCAGCCAAGACTGGGGGTCTCCCTACGAGCAGTACTTC; CDR3 protein: CASSQDWGSPYEQYF; clone size: once; V gene: TRBV4-3; D gene: NA; J gene: TRBJ2-7
CDR3 DNA: TGTGCCAGCAGCCCGCCCGGTCAGCCCCAGCATTTT; CDR3 protein: CASSPPGQPQHF; clone size: NA; V gene: TRBV5-8; D gene: NA; J gene: TRBJ1-5
CDR3 DNA: TGTGCCAGCAGCTTGATCGGGCCACCCTCTGGAAACACCATATATTTT; CDR3 protein: CASSLIGPPSGNTIYF; clone size: NA; V gene: TRBV7-9; D gene: NA; J gene: TRBJ1-3
CDR3 DNA: TGCGCCAGCAGATCACGAGCGGGCTCCGATGAAAAACTGTTTTTT; CDR3 protein: CASRSRAGSDEKLFF; clone size: once; V gene: TRBV5-1; D gene: NA; J gene: TRBJ1-4